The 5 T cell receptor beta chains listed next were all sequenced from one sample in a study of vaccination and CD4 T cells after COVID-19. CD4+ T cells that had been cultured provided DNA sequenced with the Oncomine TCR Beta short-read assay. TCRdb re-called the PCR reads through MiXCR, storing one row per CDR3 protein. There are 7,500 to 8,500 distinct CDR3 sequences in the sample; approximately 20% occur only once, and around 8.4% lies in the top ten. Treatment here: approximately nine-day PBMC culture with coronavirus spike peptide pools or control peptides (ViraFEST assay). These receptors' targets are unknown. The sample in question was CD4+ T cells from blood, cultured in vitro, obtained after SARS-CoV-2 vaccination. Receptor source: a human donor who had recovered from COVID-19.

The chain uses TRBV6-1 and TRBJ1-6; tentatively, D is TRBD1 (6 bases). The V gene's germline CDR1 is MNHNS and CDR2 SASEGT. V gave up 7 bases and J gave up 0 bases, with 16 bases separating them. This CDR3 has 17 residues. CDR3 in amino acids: CASNPRGGISYNSPLHF. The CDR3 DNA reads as TGTGCCAGCAACCCCCGAGGGGGAATCTCCTATAATTCACCCCTCCACTTT.

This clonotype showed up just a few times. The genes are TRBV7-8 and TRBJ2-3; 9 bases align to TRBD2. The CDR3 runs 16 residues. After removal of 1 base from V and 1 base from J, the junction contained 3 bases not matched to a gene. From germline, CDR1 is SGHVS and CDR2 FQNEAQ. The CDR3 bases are TGTGCCAGCAGCTTAGGACTAGCGGAGCGCACAGATACGCAGTATTTT. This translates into CASSLGLAERTDTQYF.

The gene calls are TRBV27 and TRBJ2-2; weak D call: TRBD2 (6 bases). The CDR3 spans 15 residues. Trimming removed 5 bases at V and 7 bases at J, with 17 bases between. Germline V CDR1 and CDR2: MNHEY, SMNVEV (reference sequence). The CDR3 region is CASSPRRVEGGELFF. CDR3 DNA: TGTGCCAGCAGTCCACGGCGGGTGGAGGGCGGGGAGCTGTTTTTT.

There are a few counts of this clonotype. Here the CDR3 DNA reads TGCGCCAGCAGGCAGGGGTTAAGGGGGCTCGAGCAGTACTTC. Translating it yields CASRQGLRGLEQYF. This chain links TRBV4-1 with TRBJ2-7; TRBD1 matches 7 bases. CDR3 length equals 14 residues. V was clipped by 6 bases and J by 6 bases; unmatched bases: 11. CDR1 is MGHRA and CDR2 is YSYEKL in the germline V gene.

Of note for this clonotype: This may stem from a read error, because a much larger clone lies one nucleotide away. CDR3 coding DNA: TGCGGTGCTAGTTTGGGACCCTACAATGAGCAGTTCTTC. Translation gives CGASLGPYNEQFF. The chain couples TRBV20-1 to TRBJ2-1, with D possibly being TRBD1 or TRBD2 (5 bases each). This CDR3 is built from 13 residues. Germline V gene sequence: CDR1 DFQATT, CDR2 SNEGSKA (reference sequence).